One and the same sample provided the 26 T cell receptor beta chains below, sequenced in a study of blood T cell repertoires in COVID-19. Some clones are missing from TCRdb's copy, which holds only in-frame ones; the method was immunoSEQ multiplex PCR. The sample records approximately 160,000 clones, roughly four fifths being singletons. Source material: peripheral blood. The source of these receptors is a middle-aged man who had recovered from COVID-19.

The chain carries TRBV30 and TRBJ2-5; tentative D call: TRBD1 (6 bases). Germline CDR1 reads GTSNPN; CDR2 reads SVGIG (reference sequence). The CDR3 sequence is 14 residues long. V dropped 3 bases and J dropped 5 bases, with 16 bases sitting between them. The CDR3 loop reads CAWRRQGPWETQYF. The CDR3 DNA follows: TGTGCCTGGAGACGCCAGGGGCCGTGGGAGACCCAGTACTTC.

Here the CDR3 reads CASSLFFGDSPLHF. CDR3 nucleotides: TGTGCCAGCAGCTTATTCTTCGGAGATTCACCCCTCCACTTT. The V and J genes are TRBV7-2 and TRBJ1-6; D not certain. Germline V gene data show CDR1 as SGHTA and CDR2 as FQGNSA. Trimming cost V 2 bases and J 8 bases, with 10 bases left between them. This CDR3 is built from 14 residues.

The rearrangement joins TRBV18 to TRBJ2-3; D is perhaps TRBD2 (6 bases). Germline CDR1 is KGHSH and CDR2 is LQKENI. The germline V and J ends were trimmed by 3 bases and 6 bases, with 13 bases remaining between them. The CDR3 spans 14 residues. CDR3 bases: TGTGCCAGCTCACCCACTAGGGCGGGGGATACGCAGTATTTT. This encodes CASSPTRAGDTQYF.

The chain carries TRBV24-1 and TRBJ2-2, with 9 bases lining up with TRBD1. Germline values: CDR1 KGHDR, CDR2 SFDVKD. V dropped 1 base and J dropped 5; count of bases not matched to a gene: 7. This CDR3 is built from 17 residues. This CDR3 is CATSDFSGQGVTGELFF. The CDR3 DNA reads TGTGCCACCAGTGATTTCTCGGGACAGGGAGTTACCGGGGAGCTGTTTTTT.

V usage is TRBV19 and J usage is TRBJ1-5, with 11 bases that match TRBD1. Losses at the gene ends were 6 bases for V and 4 bases for J; bases not matched to a gene: 5. The germline gives CDR1 LNHDA, CDR2 SQIVND (reference sequence). This CDR3 is 15 amino acids long. This CDR3 reads CASRGTGGFNQPQHF. CDR3 bases: TGTGCCAGTAGAGGGACAGGGGGGTTTAATCAGCCCCAGCATTTT.

The chain recombines TRBV20-1 with TRBJ1-2, with D unresolved. Germline V gene lookup returns CDR1 DFQATT and CDR2 SNEGSKA (reference sequence). V was trimmed by 0 bases and J by 4 bases, leaving 3 bases between them. This CDR3 contains 11 residues. The CDR3 is CSARDGYGYTF. The CDR3 DNA reads TGCAGTGCTAGAGACGGCTATGGCTACACCTTC.

The genes are TRBV6-5 and TRBJ2-3; TRBD1 agrees at 8 bases. The germline gives CDR1 MNHEY, CDR2 SVGAGI. The length of the CDR3 is 14 residues. V shed 7 bases and J 5 bases; nucleotides not matched to a gene: 8. The DNA of the CDR3 is TGTGCCAGCACCCAGACAGGGGTATTAGATACGCAGTATTTT. Translation: CASTQTGVLDTQYF.

V gene TRBV15 combines with J gene TRBJ2-5; D is perhaps TRBD2 (6 bases). CDR1 and CDR2 (germline): LNHNV, YYDKDF (reference sequence). V lost 1 base and J 0 bases, leaving 12 bases between the germline ends. This CDR3 is 16 amino acids long. DNA for the CDR3: TGTGCCACCAGCAGAGTAATCGCGGGGAACCAAGAGACCCAGTACTTC. It yields the protein CATSRVIAGNQETQYF.

The chain joins TRBV4-3 to TRBJ2-3; D perhaps matches TRBD1 (5 bases). In germline, CDR1 is LGHNA, CDR2 YSLEER. The V end was cut by 0 bases, the J end by 6 bases, with 16 bases between. The length of the CDR3 is 16 residues. The CDR3 coding sequence is TGCGCCAGCAGCCAAGACCCTCATGACAGTTCCGATACGCAGTATTTT. This gives the protein CASSQDPHDSSDTQYF.

The chain links TRBV6-5 to TRBJ1-1, with TRBD1 identical over 7 bases. The CDR3 consists of 14 residues. The V gene's germline CDR1 is MNHEY and CDR2 SVGAGI. Trimming removed 6 bases from V and 4 bases from J; junction bases left unmatched: 8. The CDR3 loop reads CASRNRGPLTEAFF. DNA for the CDR3: TGTGCCAGCAGAAACAGGGGCCCGCTCACTGAAGCTTTCTTT.

V gene TRBV6-2 or TRBV6-3 combines with J gene TRBJ2-5, with 7 bases lining up with TRBD1. J was trimmed by 5 bases and V by 5 bases; bases with no gene match: 8. Germline CDR1 MNHEY, CDR2 SVGEGT. CDR3 size: 14 residues. The CDR3: CASSLIQGTETQYF. The DNA of the CDR3 is TGTGCCAGCAGTCTTATACAGGGGACGGAGACCCAGTACTTC.

The V gene is TRBV11-2, the J gene TRBJ2-1; the match to TRBD1 covers 7 bases. The germline gives CDR1 SGHAT, CDR2 FQNNGV. The CDR3 extends over 15 amino acids. V trimming: 6 bases; J trimming: 5 bases; junction bases outside the gene matches: 10. The CDR3 loop reads CASSLLGQSNNEQFF. The CDR3 region has the DNA TGTGCCAGCAGTCTGCTGGGACAGAGCAACAATGAGCAGTTCTTC.

The chain is built from TRBV12-5 and TRBJ2-7; maybe TRBD2 (5 bases). Germline V CDR1 and CDR2: LGHNT, FRNRAP. V shed 8 bases and J shed 3 bases, with 8 bases lying between them. The CDR3 consists of 11 residues. This CDR3 is CASRTFYEQYF. The CDR3 nucleotides are TGTGCTAGTAGGACTTTCTACGAGCAGTACTTC.

V is TRBV5-1 and J is TRBJ2-7, with D maybe TRBD2 (6 bases). Germline V gene sequence: CDR1 SGHRS, CDR2 YFSETQ. The CDR3 is made up of 14 amino acids. The germline V and J ends were trimmed by 0 bases and 3 bases, with 10 bases remaining between them. CDR3 nucleotide sequence: TGCGCCAGCAGCTTGGAAGGAGGGGACTACGAGCAGTACTTC. This encodes CASSLEGGDYEQYF. The full variable domain, in which reference TRBV5-1 and TRBJ2-7 provide the parts outside the CDR3, is KAGVTQTPRYLIKTRGQQVTLSCSPISGHRSVSWYQQTPGQGLQFLFEYFSETQRNKGNFPGRFSGRQFSNSRSEMNVSTLELGDSALYLCASSLEGGDYEQYFGPGTRLTVT.

This clone has just a few counts. The V and J genes are TRBV7-9 and TRBJ2-1, with D maybe TRBD2 (5 bases). In germline, CDR1 is SEHNR, CDR2 FQNEAQ (reference sequence). Trimming took 0 bases from V and 8 from J, leaving 11 bases between them. This CDR3 contains 14 residues. The CDR3 DNA reads as TGTGCCAGCAGCTTAGCCACTCCGCGGGATGAGCAGTTCTTC. Encoded protein: CASSLATPRDEQFF.

V gene TRBV7-9 combines with J gene TRBJ2-3; no clear D. The CDR3 is 13 residues long. Between the trimmed V and J ends, which lost 5 bases and 4 bases, there was a span of 10 bases. Germline V gene lookup returns CDR1 SEHNR and CDR2 FQNEAQ (reference sequence). The CDR3 loop is CASSASSSDTQYF. Written as DNA, the CDR3 is TGTGCCAGCAGCGCCTCTAGTTCAGATACGCAGTATTTT.

This clone was detected a few times. J is TRBJ2-1 and V is TRBV7-6; the D is unclear. CDR1 and CDR2 (germline): SGHVS, FNYEAQ. This CDR3 contains 14 residues. Trimming pared 0 bases from V and 10 bases from J, leaving 13 bases between. CDR3 protein: CASSLAARGREQFF. The DNA of the CDR3 is TGTGCCAGCAGCTTAGCGGCTAGAGGTCGGGAGCAGTTCTTC.

V gene TRBV7-9 combines with J gene TRBJ1-1; D not certain. The germline gives CDR1 SEHNR, CDR2 FQNEAQ (reference sequence). V was trimmed by 8 bases and J by 3 bases, leaving 16 bases between them. The length of the CDR3 is 14 residues. The CDR3 DNA is TGTGCCAGCGCCCTAACGGTGAGGGACACTGAAGCTTTCTTT. Translating gives CASALTVRDTEAFF.

This clone was observed a single time. CDR3 amino acids: CATSRDTGDSFYEQYF. The CDR3 DNA follows: TGTGCCACCAGCAGAGATACAGGGGACTCTTTCTACGAGCAGTACTTC. This chain uses TRBV15 with TRBJ2-7; maybe TRBD1 (7 bases). The germline gives CDR1 LNHNV, CDR2 YYDKDF (reference sequence). Trimming took 0 bases from V and 3 from J, leaving 15 bases between them. CDR3 length equals 16 residues.

The genes are TRBV5-4 and TRBJ2-1; 7 nucleotides align to TRBD2. Trimming cost V 0 bases and J 5 bases; bases outside gene matches: 5. This CDR3 region has 15 residues. The V gene's germline CDR1 is SGHNT and CDR2 YYREEE (reference sequence). CDR3: CASSLAQRGDNEQFF. The CDR3 DNA reads TGTGCCAGCAGCTTGGCCCAGCGGGGTGACAATGAGCAGTTCTTC.

The chain is built from TRBV30 and TRBJ2-2; TRBD1 is a possible D gene (5 bases). Trimming took off 4 bases at V and 2 bases at J, with 11 bases between the two ends. Germline V gene sequence: CDR1 GTSNPN, CDR2 SVGIG (reference sequence). The CDR3 has 14 residues. The CDR3 DNA reads as TGTGCCTGGAACCGACAGAAAAACACCGGGGAGCTGTTTTTT. Translating gives CAWNRQKNTGELFF.

The J gene is TRBJ1-6, the V gene TRBV3-1 (or the pseudogene TRBV3-2); 9 nucleotides line up with TRBD1. This CDR3 region has 16 residues. Germline CDR1 is LGHDT and CDR2 is YNNKEL (reference sequence). V was pared by 4 bases and J by 9 bases, with 10 bases of the junction left unmatched. The CDR3 DNA reads TGTGCCAGCAGCCTACCCCGGACAGGGGCAAGTTCACCCCTCCACTTT. It specifies CASSLPRTGASSPLHF.

The rearrangement joins TRBV28 to TRBJ1-2; D is unclear. CDR3 length: 12 residues. Trimming shortened V by 4 bases and J by 4 bases, and 7 bases separated the two germline ends. The germline V gene has CDR1 MDHEN and CDR2 SYDVKM. The CDR3 DNA reads as TGTGCCAGCAGTTCTGTGTTCTATGGCTACACCTTC. Its protein is CASSSVFYGYTF.

The chain uses TRBV19 and TRBJ1-5; D not certain. This CDR3 comprises 13 residues. Germline V gene lookup returns CDR1 LNHDA and CDR2 SQIVND (reference sequence). Trimming pared 7 bases from V and 2 bases from J, leaving 9 bases between. In DNA form, the CDR3 reads TGTGCCAGTAACCTCCAGGGCAATCAGCCCCAGCATTTT. The encoded protein is CASNLQGNQPQHF.

The gene calls are TRBV27 and TRBJ1-4; possibly TRBD1 for D (5 bases). CDR1 and CDR2 (germline): MNHEY, SMNVEV (reference sequence). Trimming cost V 5 bases and J 6 bases, with 10 bases left between them. The CDR3 has 13 amino acids. CDR3 DNA sequence: TGTGCCAGCAGTCTGGGGCCCTATGAAAAACTGTTTTTT. Translated: CASSLGPYEKLFF.

This clone was recorded only once. The chain is built from TRBV7-2 and TRBJ2-3, with D perhaps matching TRBD2 (5 bases). Germline-derived CDR1 and CDR2 are SGHTA and FQGNSA. This CDR3 is built from 14 residues. Between the trimmed V and J ends, which lost 6 bases and 2 bases, there was a span of 12 bases. The CDR3 region is CASRRPGSTDTQYF. DNA for the CDR3: TGTGCCAGCAGGCGTCCGGGGTCCACAGATACGCAGTATTTT.